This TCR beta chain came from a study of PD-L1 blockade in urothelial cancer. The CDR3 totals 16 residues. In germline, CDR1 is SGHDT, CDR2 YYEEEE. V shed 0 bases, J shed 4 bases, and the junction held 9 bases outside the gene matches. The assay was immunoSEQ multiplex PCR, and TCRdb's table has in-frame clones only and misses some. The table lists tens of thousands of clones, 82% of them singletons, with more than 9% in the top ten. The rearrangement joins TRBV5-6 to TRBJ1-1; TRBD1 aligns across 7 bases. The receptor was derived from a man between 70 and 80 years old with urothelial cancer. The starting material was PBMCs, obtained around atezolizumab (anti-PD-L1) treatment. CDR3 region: CASSLVIGGRGTEAFF. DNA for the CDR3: TGTGCCAGCAGCTTGGTGATAGGGGGCAGGGGCACTGAAGCTTTCTTT.